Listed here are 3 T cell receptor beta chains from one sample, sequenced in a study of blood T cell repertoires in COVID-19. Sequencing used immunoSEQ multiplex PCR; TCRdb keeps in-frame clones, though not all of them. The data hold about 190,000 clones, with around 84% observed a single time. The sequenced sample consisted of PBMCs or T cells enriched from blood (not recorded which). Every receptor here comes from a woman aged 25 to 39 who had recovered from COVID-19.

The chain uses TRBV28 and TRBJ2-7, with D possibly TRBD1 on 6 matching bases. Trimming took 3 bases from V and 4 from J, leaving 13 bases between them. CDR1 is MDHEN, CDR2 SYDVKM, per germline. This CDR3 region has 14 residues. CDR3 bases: TGTGCCAGCAGTTTTGGGGCACAGGGTTACGAGCAGTACGTC. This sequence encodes CASSFGAQGYEQYV.

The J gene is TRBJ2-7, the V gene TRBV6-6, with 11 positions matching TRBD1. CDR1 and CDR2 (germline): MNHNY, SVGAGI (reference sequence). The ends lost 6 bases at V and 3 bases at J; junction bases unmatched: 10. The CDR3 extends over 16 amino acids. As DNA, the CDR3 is TGTGCCAGCAGCCCCTCCCAGGGACAGGGGGTCTACGAGCAGTACTTC. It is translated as CASSPSQGQGVYEQYF.

The CDR3 here is CARSLAAGEGYGYTF. In DNA form, the CDR3 reads TGTGCCAGAAGCTTAGCGGCAGGGGAAGGCTATGGCTACACCTTC. The V call is TRBV5-3, the J call TRBJ1-2, with a weak D call TRBD1 (6 bases). TRBV5-3 is filed as an ORF, its function uncertain. The CDR3 is 15 residues long. The V end lost 2 bases, the J end lost 4 bases, and 15 bases lay between the germline ends.